The 26 T cell receptor beta chains below all came from one sample that was sequenced in a study of shared clonotypes between healthy human individuals. Positive CCR7 selection of CD45RO-negative cells yielded the naive CD8 cells, and terminally differentiated effector memory CD45RA+ cells were excluded. Data came from immunoSEQ multiplex PCR; TCRdb stores just in-frame clones and leaves some out. Seen here are millions of clones, about 95% observed once, and the top ten hold about 1.1%. Sequenced input: naive CD8+ T cells sorted from blood. The receptors here all came from a man between 18 and 29 years old in good health.

A word on this clone: The identical CDR3 is also encoded by other nucleotide sequences in the sample. The chain employs TRBV5-1 and TRBJ1-3, with TRBD1 as a possible D gene (5 bases). Trimming removed 0 bases from V and 0 bases from J, with 7 bases in between. CDR3 length: 15 amino acids. From germline, CDR1 is SGHRS and CDR2 YFSETQ. CDR3 sequence: CASSLDRSSGNTIYF. The CDR3 DNA reads as TGCGCCAGCAGCTTGGACAGGTCCTCTGGAAACACCATATATTTT.

V is TRBV27 and J is TRBJ2-7; no reliable D call. Germline V gene lookup returns CDR1 MNHEY and CDR2 SMNVEV (reference sequence). Trimming removed 10 bases at V and 2 bases at J, with 9 bases between. This CDR3 is 11 amino acids long. The CDR3 DNA is TGTGCCACCTCCTATGCCTACGAGCAGTACTTC. This codes for CATSYAYEQYF.

This chain connects TRBV11-2 to TRBJ2-1; a possible D gene is TRBD2 (5 bases). Germline V gene sequence: CDR1 SGHAT, CDR2 FQNNGV. The germline V and J ends were trimmed by 5 bases and 6 bases, with 8 bases remaining between them. The CDR3 consists of 12 residues. The CDR3: CASSPSRNEQFF. For the CDR3, the DNA is TGTGCCAGCAGCCCTAGCCGCAATGAGCAGTTCTTC. Filled out from reference TRBV11-2 and TRBJ2-1, the complete variable domain reads EAGVAQSPRYKIIEKRQSVAFWCNPISGHATLYWYQQILGQGPKLLIQFQNNGVVDDSQLPKDRFSAERLKGVDSTLKIQPAKLEDSAVYLCASSPSRNEQFFGPGTRLTVL.

The table lists this clone with a count of one. This rearrangement joins TRBV30 to TRBJ2-5, with D perhaps TRBD1 or TRBD2 (6 bases each). V lost 5 bases and J 7 bases, leaving 14 bases between the germline ends. The CDR3 extends over 12 amino acids. The germline V gene has CDR1 GTSNPN and CDR2 SVGIG (reference sequence). The CDR3 DNA sequence: TGTGCCTGGGGATGGGGGGCTGTGACCCAGTACTTC. The encoded protein is CAWGWGAVTQYF.

V usage is TRBV5-6 and J usage is TRBJ2-4; D gene uncertain. This CDR3 comprises 14 residues. The germline gives CDR1 SGHDT, CDR2 YYEEEE. Trimming pared 5 bases from V and 5 bases from J, leaving 14 bases between. The CDR3 nucleotides read TGTGCCAGCAGTTTGAAAGATGGAGAAAACATTCAGTACTTC. Protein: CASSLKDGENIQYF.

In this sample, this clone turned up once. V usage is TRBV2 and J usage is TRBJ1-1; TRBD1 might be the D (5 bases). Germline lookup yields CDR1 SNHLY and CDR2 FYNNEI. The CDR3 has 17 residues. V was cut by 8 bases and J by 7 bases, with 29 bases left in between. CDR3 bases: TGTGCCAGCGAGGGAATCGATTCTGGCCAGGGATTCGGTGAAGCTTTCTTT. It encodes CASEGIDSGQGFGEAFF. The full variable domain, in which reference TRBV2 and TRBJ1-1 provide the parts outside the CDR3, is EPEVTQTPSHQVTQMGQEVILRCVPISNHLYFYWYRQILGQKVEFLVSFYNNEISEKSEIFDDQFSVERPDGSNFTLKIRSTKLEDSAMYFCASEGIDSGQGFGEAFFGQGTRLTVV.

J is TRBJ1-1 and V is TRBV15; D is uncertain. The CDR3 consists of 14 residues. From germline, CDR1 is LNHNV and CDR2 YYDKDF (reference sequence). V lost 7 bases and J lost 4, with 16 bases in between. The DNA of the CDR3 is TGTGCCACCACCCCACTAAGGGATGGCACTGAAGCTTTCTTT. It is translated as CATTPLRDGTEAFF.

The chain couples TRBV4-1 to TRBJ1-5; D gene unclear. Germline CDR1 MGHRA, CDR2 YSYEKL. The V end lost 0 bases, the J end lost 0 bases, and 12 bases lay between the germline ends. The CDR3 runs to 17 residues. The CDR3, as DNA: TGCGCCAGCAGCCAAGAACAAACGGCATATAGCAATCAGCCCCAGCATTTT. Translating gives CASSQEQTAYSNQPQHF.

V and J are TRBV28 and TRBJ2-1; TRBD2 matches at 7 bases. Trimming at V came to 2 bases and at J to 7 bases, leaving 5 bases not matched to a gene. In germline, CDR1 is MDHEN, CDR2 SYDVKM. The CDR3 covers 14 residues. CDR3 coding DNA: TGTGCCAGCAGTTTACTGCGCGGGGGAAATGAGCAGTTCTTC. It encodes CASSLLRGGNEQFF. The whole variable domain, filled in from reference TRBV28 and TRBJ2-1, reads DVKVTQSSRYLVKRTGEKVFLECVQDMDHENMFWYRQDPGLGLRLIYFSYDVKMKEKGDIPEGYSVSREKKERFSLILESASTNQTSMYLCASSLLRGGNEQFFGPGTRLTVL.

The chain recombines TRBV5-1 with TRBJ2-1; TRBD1 might be the D (6 bases). Germline lookup yields CDR1 SGHRS and CDR2 YFSETQ. V lost 4 bases to trimming and J lost 8 bases, with 31 bases between them. This CDR3 has 19 residues. The CDR3 region is CASSGLYGVLVTGTDEQFF. CDR3 bases: TGCGCCAGCAGCGGCCTATACGGGGTTTTGGTGACAGGTACCGATGAGCAGTTCTTC.

This clone has only one observation. This sequence joins TRBV28 and TRBJ1-1; D gene ambiguous. Trimming left V 4 bases short and J 3 bases short, with 15 bases between. This CDR3 is built from 15 residues. Looked up from germline, CDR1 is MDHEN and CDR2 is SYDVKM. CDR3 loop: CASSSPREMDTEAFF. CDR3 in DNA: TGTGCCAGCAGTTCCCCCCGGGAGATGGACACTGAAGCTTTCTTT.

V gene TRBV28 combines with J gene TRBJ2-1; D is uncertain. This CDR3 comprises 12 residues. The V end lost 7 bases, the J end lost 10 bases, and 14 bases lay between the germline ends. Germline V gene data show CDR1 as MDHEN and CDR2 as SYDVKM. For the CDR3, the DNA is TGTGCCAGCACCGCTCCCGGTTGGGAGCAGTTCTTC. This sequence encodes CASTAPGWEQFF.

With regard to this clone: Other DNA sequences from this sample encode an identical CDR3 as well. V is TRBV7-9 and J is TRBJ2-5, with 12 bases lining up with TRBD2. The CDR3 runs to 15 residues. The germline V gene encodes CDR1 SEHNR and CDR2 FQNEAQ (reference sequence). The ends lost 3 bases at V and 2 bases at J; junction bases unmatched: 1. The CDR3 loop is CASSLLAGGQETQYF. In DNA, the CDR3 is TGTGCCAGCAGCTTGCTAGCGGGGGGGCAAGAGACCCAGTACTTC.

The genes are TRBV6-1 and TRBJ2-1; tentative D call: TRBD2 (6 bases). The germline V gene has CDR1 MNHNS and CDR2 SASEGT. The CDR3 loop spans 13 amino acids. Trimming pared 8 bases from V and 6 bases from J, leaving 14 bases between. The CDR3 nucleotides read TGTGCCAGCCTCTCATGGGGAGGCAATGAGCAGTTCTTC. Amino acids: CASLSWGGNEQFF.

The chain is built from TRBV7-9 and TRBJ2-5; TRBD1 matches 7 bases. Germline assignment: CDR1 SEHNR and CDR2 FQNEAQ (reference sequence). The CDR3 sequence is 14 residues long. V shed 5 bases and J 3 bases; nucleotides not matched to a gene: 6. CDR3: CASSEGTAKETQYF. For the CDR3, the DNA is TGTGCCAGCAGCGAGGGGACAGCGAAAGAGACCCAGTACTTC.

The chain employs TRBV30 and TRBJ1-1, with unresolved D. This CDR3 is 11 amino acids long. V lost 8 bases to trimming and J lost 1 base, with 8 bases between them. Germline assignment: CDR1 GTSNPN and CDR2 SVGIG (reference sequence). CDR3 sequence: CAHRENTEAFF. The CDR3 coding sequence is TGTGCCCACCGGGAGAACACTGAAGCTTTCTTT.

V gene TRBV28 combines with J gene TRBJ1-2; 7 bases are shared with TRBD1. V was clipped by 3 bases and J by 8 bases; unmatched bases: 3. CDR1 is MDHEN and CDR2 is SYDVKM in the germline V gene. This CDR3 comprises 12 residues. CDR3 in DNA: TGTGCCAGCAGTTTCTCGGGACAGGGCTACACCTTC. Translated: CASSFSGQGYTF.

This rearrangement joins TRBV29-1 to TRBJ2-2; D gene unclear. V was cut by 1 base and J by 6 bases, with 15 bases left in between. Germline CDR1 reads SQVTM; CDR2 reads ANQGSEA. The CDR3 contains 15 residues. This CDR3 is CSVEAGPPSPGELFF. The CDR3, as DNA: TGCAGCGTTGAAGCCGGACCCCCGAGTCCCGGGGAGCTGTTTTTT.

The J gene is TRBJ2-1, the V gene TRBV9; weak D call: TRBD1 (5 bases). Germline CDR1 SGDLS, CDR2 YYNGEE. V shed 6 bases and J shed 8 bases, with 21 bases lying between them. The CDR3 contains 15 residues. The CDR3 nucleotides read TGTGCCAGCACCTCACCCTGGGGCGGCGTGGATGAGCAGTTCTTC. Translating it yields CASTSPWGGVDEQFF.

The gene calls are TRBV28 and TRBJ1-1; D is perhaps TRBD1 (6 bases). The CDR3 covers 15 residues. Trimming shortened V by 3 bases and J by 7 bases, and 18 bases separated the two germline ends. Germline V gene lookup returns CDR1 MDHEN and CDR2 SYDVKM. The CDR3 DNA reads TGTGCCAGCAGTTTTGGGTCGGGGGCTTACATTGAAGCTTTCTTT. It translates to CASSFGSGAYIEAFF.

A remark on this clone: Other DNA sequences from this sample encode an identical CDR3 as well. The V and J genes are TRBV19 and TRBJ2-7, with a possible D match to TRBD1 (6 bases). This CDR3 contains 14 residues. The V gene lost 3 bases and the J gene lost 2 bases, with 11 bases spanning the gap. The germline V gene encodes CDR1 LNHDA and CDR2 SQIVND (reference sequence). As DNA, the CDR3 is TGTGCCAGTAGTATCGGGACACCAGCCTACGAGCAGTACTTC. This gives the protein CASSIGTPAYEQYF.

The chain links TRBV23-1 to TRBJ2-1, with 8 positions matching TRBD1. TRBV23-1 is marked as an open reading frame, function uncertain. Trimming cost V 1 base and J 2 bases; bases outside gene matches: 4. The length of the CDR3 is 16 residues. The CDR3 spells CASSQFQTGAYNEQFF. CDR3 in DNA: TGCGCCAGCAGTCAATTCCAGACAGGGGCCTACAATGAGCAGTTCTTC.

As for this clone: An end of the junction differs from the germline gene, which may be a read error. The chain couples TRBV27 to TRBJ1-1; D is undetermined. Germline CDR1 and CDR2: MNHEY and SMNVEV (reference sequence). CDR3 length: 13 residues. The CDR3 DNA reads as TGTGCCAGCAGTTTATACGCGGGGAGCGGAAGCATTTTT. It codes for CASSLYAGSGSIF.

The chain has TRBV15 and TRBJ2-7, with no clear D. Germline V gives CDR1 LNHNV, CDR2 YYDKDF (reference sequence). V lost 6 bases and J 1 base, leaving 13 bases between the germline ends. The CDR3 is made up of 14 amino acids. In DNA form, the CDR3 reads TGTGCCACCAGGGAAACGGGCCCTTCCTACGAGCAGTACTTC. It yields the protein CATRETGPSYEQYF.

The chain is built from TRBV6-1 and TRBJ2-1, with D possibly matching TRBD2 (5 bases). The germline gives CDR1 MNHNS, CDR2 SASEGT. The V gene lost 2 bases and the J gene lost 8 bases, with 16 bases spanning the gap. The CDR3 length is 15 residues. CDR3 DNA: TGTGCCAGCAGTGAACCGCTAGAGGCGGGCGATGAGCAGTTCTTC. Its translation: CASSEPLEAGDEQFF.

The rearrangement joins TRBV27 to TRBJ2-3, with a weak D call TRBD1 (6 bases). The CDR3 loop spans 16 amino acids. CDR1 MNHEY and CDR2 SMNVEV come from the germline V gene (reference sequence). The V end lost 3 bases, the J end lost 3 bases, and 16 bases lay between the germline ends. The chain's CDR3 is CASSFGGPSRTDTQYF. CDR3 nucleotides: TGTGCCAGCAGTTTTGGGGGCCCTTCGAGGACAGATACGCAGTATTTT.